Presented here are 25 T cell receptor beta chains from one specimen sequenced in a study of CD8 T cells in ankylosing spondylitis (dated by TCRdb to the late 2010s). What the research found in general, with its limitations: Blood from ankylosing spondylitis patients appeared to be characterized by a TCR beta motif composed of under ten highly homologous amino acid variants.

Receptor libraries were prepared by 5' RACE. TCRdb lists the instrument as Illumina HiSeq 2500. TCRdb reworked the public reads: Q25 trimming with fastp, MiXCR clone assembly, productive beta chains retained. Each CDR3 protein appears once, grouped with its most common genes and DNA. In this sample the table shows 450,000 to 550,000 distinct CDR3 sequences, 5.3% of which occur a single time. The ten largest clonotypes hold roughly 3.3% of the sample. These TCRs are of unknown antigen specificity. Specimen: blood, either unsorted or a sorted T cell fraction (not recorded which). These receptors came from a male donor with ankylosing spondylitis.

This clonotype was found many times. The V gene is TRBV18, the J gene TRBJ1-5; 8 positions match TRBD1. The germline V gene has CDR1 KGHSH and CDR2 LQKENI. This CDR3 has 16 residues. V lost 3 bases, J lost 4 bases, and 8 bases stayed unmatched. The CDR3 loop reads CASSPRGLPTNQPQHF. In nucleotides, the CDR3 is TGTGCCAGCTCACCCAGGGGGCTGCCTACAAATCAGCCCCAGCATTTT.

This clonotype has at least ten counts. The chain combines TRBV27 with TRBJ2-7, with D tentatively TRBD2 (5 bases). This CDR3 region has 16 residues. Germline CDR1 reads MNHEY; CDR2 reads SMNVEV (reference sequence). V lost 5 bases, J lost 1 base, and 18 bases lay in between. This CDR3 is CASSPPSGAWSYEQYF. The DNA of the CDR3 is TGTGCCAGCAGTCCCCCCAGCGGTGCGTGGTCCTACGAGCAGTACTTC.

In its sample, this clonotype was seen many times. The chain uses TRBV7-3 and TRBJ2-3; the D is unclear. Trimming cost V 0 bases and J 4 bases, with 8 bases left between them. Germline CDR1 is SGHTA and CDR2 is FQGTGA. The CDR3 consists of 14 residues. The CDR3 sequence is CASSLTRGSDTQYF. CDR3 nucleotide sequence: TGTGCCAGCAGCTTAACCCGAGGCTCAGATACGCAGTATTTT. Full variable domain (rest looked up from reference TRBV7-3 and TRBJ2-3): GAGVSQTPSNKVTEKGKYVELRCDPISGHTALYWYRQSLGQGPEFLIYFQGTGAADDSGLPNDRFFAVRPEGSVSTLKIQRTERGDSAVYLCASSLTRGSDTQYFGPGTRLTVL.

This clonotype showed up many times. The chain joins TRBV29-1 to TRBJ2-3, with 8 bases aligning to TRBD2. Trimming cost V 1 base and J 1 base; bases outside gene matches: 4. This CDR3 spans 15 amino acids. The germline CDR1 and CDR2 sequences are SQVTM and ANQGSEA. The CDR3 DNA is TGCAGCGTTGAAGGCCGAGCGGGGGGCACAGATACGCAGTATTTT. It translates to CSVEGRAGGTDTQYF.

This clonotype has ten or more counts. The J gene is TRBJ2-1, the V gene TRBV7-3; no clear D gene. This CDR3 region has 13 residues. Germline CDR1 reads SGHTA; CDR2 reads FQGTGA. V lost 4 bases and J 6 bases, leaving 10 bases between the germline ends. CDR3: CASSSDRTNEQFF. CDR3 nucleotide sequence: TGTGCCAGCAGCTCGGACCGGACCAATGAGCAGTTCTTC.

This clonotype was seen repeatedly, ten times or more. The J gene is TRBJ2-7, the V gene TRBV7-9, with 9 bases aligning to TRBD1. There are 14 residues in the CDR3. Germline values: CDR1 SEHNR, CDR2 FQNEAQ (reference sequence). V lost 5 bases to trimming and J lost 3 bases; unmatched junction nucleotides: 5. CDR3 residues: CASSTGGLFYEQYF. The CDR3 coding sequence is TGTGCCAGCAGCACAGGGGGCCTATTCTACGAGCAGTACTTC.

J is TRBJ2-7 and V is TRBV30; a weak D match, TRBD2 (6 bases). The CDR3 runs 11 residues. Germline CDR1 is GTSNPN and CDR2 is SVGIG (reference sequence). Trimming shortened V by 5 bases and J by 3 bases, and 8 bases separated the two germline ends. CDR3: CAWGGGYEQYF. The CDR3 DNA reads as TGTGCCTGGGGGGGAGGCTACGAGCAGTACTTC.

The chain links TRBV28 to TRBJ2-7; 7 bases align to TRBD2. The CDR3 consists of 15 residues. Unmatched junction bases numbered 9, after V lost 2 bases and J lost 5 bases. CDR1 and CDR2 (germline): MDHEN, SYDVKM. Here the CDR3 DNA reads TGTGCCAGCAGTTTAATGTCGGGACTAACTGACGAGCAGTACTTC. Its protein is CASSLMSGLTDEQYF.

The table lists this clonotype with many counts. J is TRBJ1-5 and V is TRBV10-3; possible D gene TRBD1, 5 bases. Germline loops: CDR1 ENHRY, CDR2 SYGVKD. Trimming took 5 bases from V and 0 from J, leaving 8 bases between them. The CDR3 length is 14 residues. CDR3 sequence: CAISQGFSNQPQHF. In DNA, the CDR3 is TGTGCCATCAGTCAGGGATTTAGCAATCAGCCCCAGCATTTT.

This clonotype appeared many times. V gene TRBV15 combines with J gene TRBJ1-1; no clear D gene. The V gene's germline CDR1 is LNHNV and CDR2 YYDKDF (reference sequence). Trimming removed 5 bases from V and 10 bases from J, with 8 bases in between. The CDR3 runs 10 residues. The CDR3 reads CATSAPPAFF. CDR3 nucleotide sequence: TGTGCCACCAGCGCCCCCCCAGCTTTCTTT.

Ten or more counts support this clonotype. This chain connects TRBV12-3 or TRBV12-4 to TRBJ1-5; D not certain. Trimming removed 6 bases at V and 6 bases at J, with 15 bases between. This CDR3 is built from 14 residues. For the CDR3, the DNA is TGTGCCAGCAGCCCCAGAGGGTCAAGTCAGCCCCAGCATTTT. This sequence encodes CASSPRGSSQPQHF.

This clonotype was seen ten or more times. V is TRBV11-2 and J is TRBJ2-5, with 10 bases matching TRBD2. The CDR3 extends over 16 amino acids. Trimming cost V 2 bases and J 5 bases; bases outside gene matches: 8. Germline CDR1 and CDR2: SGHAT and FQNNGV. The CDR3 sequence: CASSLFPSGSGETQYF. The DNA for the CDR3 is TGTGCCAGCAGCTTATTTCCTAGCGGGAGTGGGGAGACCCAGTACTTC.

This clonotype was counted ten times or more. The genes are TRBV4-3 and TRBJ1-2, with TRBD1 matching 10 bases. The germline CDR1 and CDR2 sequences are LGHNA and YSLEER. The CDR3 runs 14 residues. Germline trimming cut 4 bases from V and 7 bases from J; bases unmatched to any gene: 6. This chain's CDR3 is CASSRGDRGSGYTF. CDR3 sequence (DNA): TGCGCCAGCAGCCGGGGGGACAGGGGTTCTGGCTACACCTTC.

Only a few counts were recorded for this clonotype. Its ends do not fully match the called genes, so a read error is possible. The V gene is TRBV20-1, the J gene TRBJ1-1; D is ambiguous. From germline, CDR1 is DFQATT and CDR2 SNEGSKA (reference sequence). This CDR3 is built from 17 residues. CDR3 nucleotide sequence: TGCTGTGCTAGAGACCCATGGCAGGAGCTTATACACACTGAAGCTTTCTTT. This gives the protein CCARDPWQELIHTEAFF.

This clonotype showed up many times. The V call is TRBV5-1, the J call TRBJ2-3; 9 nucleotides align to TRBD2. V was pared by 0 bases and J by 6 bases, with 5 bases of the junction left unmatched. This CDR3 is 15 amino acids long. Germline V lookup: CDR1 SGHRS, CDR2 YFSETQ. The CDR3 is CASSLEWTSEDTQYF. The CDR3 nucleotides are TGCGCCAGCAGCTTGGAGTGGACTAGCGAGGATACGCAGTATTTT. The full variable domain, rest sourced from reference TRBV5-1 and TRBJ2-3, is KAGVTQTPRYLIKTRGQQVTLSCSPISGHRSVSWYQQTPGQGLQFLFEYFSETQRNKGNFPGRFSGRQFSNSRSEMNVSTLELGDSALYLCASSLEWTSEDTQYFGPGTRLTVL.

This clonotype was observed at least ten times. The rearrangement links TRBV15 to TRBJ1-5; possible D gene TRBD1, 5 bases. CDR3 size: 16 residues. V lost 3 bases to trimming and J lost 7 bases, with 19 bases between them. Germline CDR1 reads LNHNV; CDR2 reads YYDKDF (reference sequence). The CDR3 loop is CATSSPTGRVSQPQHF. CDR3 nucleotides: TGTGCCACCAGCAGTCCTACTGGCAGGGTGTCCCAGCCCCAGCATTTT.

This clonotype appeared many times. The rearrangement uses TRBV2 and TRBJ1-1; D is ambiguous. Per the germline V gene, CDR1 is SNHLY and CDR2 is FYNNEI. V was trimmed by 7 bases and J by 0 bases, leaving 9 bases between them. The CDR3 consists of 13 residues. This CDR3 reads CASIDNLNTEAFF. The CDR3 bases are TGTGCCAGCATCGACAATCTGAACACTGAAGCTTTCTTT.

This clonotype was recorded many times. CDR3 in DNA: TGTGCCACCAGTGATTTACAATCCTACAATGAGCAGTTCTTC. This translates into CATSDLQSYNEQFF. The chain recombines TRBV24-1 with TRBJ2-1; no clear D. There are 14 residues in the CDR3. Germline V gene data show CDR1 as KGHDR and CDR2 as SFDVKD. V was cut by 1 base and J by 1 base, with 4 bases left in between.

This clonotype occurred many times. The genes are TRBV6-2 or TRBV6-3 and TRBJ2-3; D call uncertain. This CDR3 has 17 amino acids. The germline V and J ends were trimmed by 2 bases and 6 bases, with 21 bases remaining between them. In germline, CDR1 is MNHEY, CDR2 SVGEGT. CDR3 protein: CASSYRFGAPGPDTQYF. The CDR3 DNA reads TGTGCCAGCAGTTACAGATTCGGAGCCCCAGGCCCCGATACGCAGTATTTT.

There are many counts of this clonotype. The gene calls are TRBV27 and TRBJ2-2; the D is unclear. V was cut by 1 base and J by 2 bases, with 8 bases left in between. The CDR3 runs to 15 residues. The germline CDR1 and CDR2 sequences are MNHEY and SMNVEV (reference sequence). The CDR3, as DNA: TGTGCCAGCAGTTTATTCACCGTAAACACCGGGGAGCTGTTTTTT. This gives the protein CASSLFTVNTGELFF.

This clonotype was seen repeatedly, ten times or more. The chain employs TRBV4-3 and TRBJ2-7, with no clear D. Between the trimmed V and J ends, which lost 2 bases and 3 bases, there was a span of 8 bases. Germline V gives CDR1 LGHNA, CDR2 YSLEER. The CDR3 length is 13 residues. CDR3 nucleotides: TGCGCCAGCAGCCAATCAACGGGCTACGAGCAGTACTTC. This gives the protein CASSQSTGYEQYF.

This clonotype has a count of ten or more. The chain employs TRBV5-1 and TRBJ2-3; 12 bases are shared with TRBD2. Trimming took 4 bases from V and 0 from J; bases not matched to a gene: 3. The germline gives CDR1 SGHRS, CDR2 YFSETQ. The CDR3 is made up of 16 amino acids. CDR3 loop: CASSQGLAGSTDTQYF. In DNA, the CDR3 is TGCGCCAGCAGCCAAGGACTAGCGGGGAGCACAGATACGCAGTATTTT.

This clonotype has ten or more counts. CDR3 sequence reads: CAISVRDPADYGYTF. The CDR3 DNA follows: TGTGCCATCAGTGTAAGGGACCCGGCGGACTATGGCTACACCTTC. The chain has TRBV10-3 and TRBJ1-2; TRBD1 might be the D (5 bases). V was clipped by 4 bases and J by 3 bases, with 15 bases between them. The CDR3 length is 15 residues. Germline CDR1 reads ENHRY; CDR2 reads SYGVKD.

This clonotype was observed at least ten times. The chain carries TRBV20-1 and TRBJ2-2, with 13 bases fitting TRBD2. Germline V gene lookup returns CDR1 DFQATT and CDR2 SNEGSKA (reference sequence). This CDR3 has 16 amino acids. Losses at the gene ends were 6 bases for V and 1 base for J; bases not matched to a gene: 5. The CDR3 region has the DNA TGCAGTGCGGGAAGGACTAGCGGGGGGAACACCGGGGAGCTGTTTTTT. Encoded protein: CSAGRTSGGNTGELFF.

This clonotype was recorded many times. J is TRBJ2-5 and V is TRBV4-3; 10 bases line up with TRBD1. Trimming cost V 1 base and J 3 bases; bases outside gene matches: 5. The CDR3 has 16 amino acids. From germline, CDR1 is LGHNA and CDR2 YSLEER. The CDR3 sequence: CASSQGRQGAEETQYF. DNA for the CDR3: TGCGCCAGCAGCCAAGGGAGACAGGGGGCGGAAGAGACCCAGTACTTC.